Below are 31 T cell receptor beta chains sequenced from a single sample in a study of blood T cell repertoires in COVID-19. Sequencing used immunoSEQ multiplex PCR; TCRdb keeps in-frame clones, though not all of them. The sample lists roughly 220,000 clones, approximately 86% occurring once. Sequenced: peripheral blood. Receptor source: a man in his fifties or sixties with acute or convalescent COVID-19.

The gene calls are TRBV28 and TRBJ2-3, with 7 bases lining up with TRBD1. Germline trimming cut 5 bases from V and 1 base from J; bases unmatched to any gene: 9. The CDR3 sequence is 16 residues long. Per the germline V gene, CDR1 is MDHEN and CDR2 is SYDVKM. CDR3 loop: CASSPGTDYRTDTQYF. The CDR3, as DNA: TGTGCCAGCAGTCCAGGGACAGATTACCGCACAGATACGCAGTATTTT.

There are a few counts of this clone. The chain couples TRBV6-1 to TRBJ1-1, with 9 bases that match TRBD1. The trim removed 0 bases at V and 4 bases at J, leaving 3 bases unmatched. CDR1 is MNHNS, CDR2 SASEGT, per germline. The CDR3 contains 15 residues. Here the CDR3 DNA reads TGTGCCAGCAGTGAAGCAGGGACAGGGTTCACTGAAGCTTTCTTT. As protein: CASSEAGTGFTEAFF.

This clone was observed a handful of times. The chain carries TRBV5-4 and TRBJ2-2; D is undetermined. The germline V gene encodes CDR1 SGHNT and CDR2 YYREEE (reference sequence). Trimming removed 6 bases from V and 0 bases from J, with 3 bases in between. The CDR3 length is 12 residues. The chain's CDR3 is CASTTNTGELFF. The CDR3 nucleotides are TGTGCCAGCACCACGAACACCGGGGAGCTGTTTTTT. The whole variable domain, filled in from reference TRBV5-4 and TRBJ2-2, reads ETGVTQSPTHLIKTRGQQVTLRCSSQSGHNTVSWYQQALGQGPQFIFQYYREEENGRGNFPPRFSGLQFPNYSSELNVNALELDDSALYLCASTTNTGELFFGEGSRLTVL.

This clone was counted a few times. The chain has TRBV4-1 and TRBJ2-7, with 10 positions matching TRBD1. V lost 2 bases, J lost 6 bases, and 10 bases stayed unmatched. CDR1 and CDR2 (germline): MGHRA, YSYEKL. The CDR3 is 16 residues long. The CDR3, as DNA: TGCGCCAGCAGCCAACTCCGGACAGGGGGGTTAACCGAGCAGTACTTC. Amino acid sequence: CASSQLRTGGLTEQYF.

This clone was picked up one time. V gene TRBV7-9 combines with J gene TRBJ2-4; weak D call: TRBD2 (5 bases). The V end was cut by 5 bases, the J end by 0 bases, with 14 bases between. The germline V gene encodes CDR1 SEHNR and CDR2 FQNEAQ (reference sequence). This CDR3 has 16 residues. The CDR3 region is CASSPWTGIAKNIQYF. CDR3 bases: TGTGCCAGCAGCCCCTGGACGGGGATAGCCAAAAACATTCAGTACTTC.

The V call is TRBV5-4, the J call TRBJ2-3; D unclear. The CDR3 consists of 14 residues. V lost 5 bases and J 0 bases, leaving 10 bases between the germline ends. The germline CDR1 and CDR2 sequences are SGHNT and YYREEE (reference sequence). CDR3 nucleotide sequence: TGTGCCAGCAGTGGCTGGCAAAGCACAGATACGCAGTATTTT. This sequence encodes CASSGWQSTDTQYF.

V gene TRBV28 combines with J gene TRBJ1-5; tentatively, D is TRBD1 (6 bases). The CDR3 contains 16 residues. Germline V CDR1 and CDR2: MDHEN, SYDVKM. Trimming took 5 bases from V and 0 from J, leaving 14 bases between them. Here the CDR3 DNA reads TGTGCCAGCAGTCGAAAGGGGGAATATAGCAATCAGCCCCAGCATTTT. Amino acid sequence: CASSRKGEYSNQPQHF.

The chain employs TRBV7-2 and TRBJ2-7; TRBD2 is a possible D gene (6 bases). The CDR3 is 16 residues long. V lost 5 bases to trimming and J lost 3 bases, with 20 bases between them. Germline CDR1 reads SGHTA; CDR2 reads FQGNSA. The CDR3 DNA reads TGTGCCAGCAGCCCCCACGCCGGGGGAGGAGGCTACGAGCAGTACTTC. Translation: CASSPHAGGGGYEQYF.

CDR3: CASSLEGPGFGEAFF. The CDR3 DNA reads TGCGCCAGCAGCTTGGAGGGTCCGGGGTTCGGTGAAGCTTTCTTT. The J gene is TRBJ1-1, the V gene TRBV5-1, with D hard to call. This CDR3 is built from 15 residues. V was pared by 0 bases and J by 7 bases, with 16 bases between. CDR1 is SGHRS, CDR2 YFSETQ, per germline.

Of note for this clone: This sample also contains other DNA sequences that code for the same CDR3. The chain has TRBV7-9 and TRBJ1-1; maybe TRBD1 (5 bases). There are 14 residues in the CDR3. Germline loops: CDR1 SEHNR, CDR2 FQNEAQ (reference sequence). With 3 bases removed from V and 2 bases from J, the gap between germline ends came to 10 bases. Written as DNA, the CDR3 is TGTGCCAGCAGCTTGGCCAGGGTCAACACTGAAGCTTTCTTT. Translated, it gives CASSLARVNTEAFF.

Written as DNA, the CDR3 is TGTGCCAGTAGTATAGCCAACAGGGCGGCACAACTAGCCAAAAACATTCAGTACTTC. Protein sequence: CASSIANRAAQLAKNIQYF. V usage is TRBV19 and J usage is TRBJ2-4, with a weak D call TRBD1 (6 bases). The CDR3 consists of 19 residues. CDR1 LNHDA and CDR2 SQIVND come from the germline V gene (reference sequence). V lost 1 base, J lost 0 bases, and 19 bases lay in between.

This clone was observed a single time. The V gene is TRBV5-1, the J gene TRBJ2-7, with TRBD1 matching 10 bases. The ends lost 4 bases at V and 2 bases at J; junction bases unmatched: 6. The germline V gene encodes CDR1 SGHRS and CDR2 YFSETQ. This CDR3 has 15 residues. CDR3 sequence reads: CASSERDRGTYEQYF. For the CDR3, the DNA is TGCGCCAGCAGCGAAAGGGACAGGGGTACCTACGAGCAGTACTTC. Drawing the rest from reference TRBV5-1 and TRBJ2-7, the complete variable domain is KAGVTQTPRYLIKTRGQQVTLSCSPISGHRSVSWYQQTPGQGLQFLFEYFSETQRNKGNFPGRFSGRQFSNSRSEMNVSTLELGDSALYLCASSERDRGTYEQYFGPGTRLTVT.

This sequence joins TRBV28 and TRBJ1-5, with TRBD1 identical over 10 bases. This CDR3 has 16 amino acids. Trimming at V came to 8 bases and at J to 4 bases, leaving 11 bases not matched to a gene. Germline CDR1 and CDR2: MDHEN and SYDVKM. CDR3 sequence: CASVNAGQGLNQPQHF. The CDR3 DNA reads TGTGCCAGCGTTAACGCGGGACAGGGGCTAAATCAGCCCCAGCATTTT.

The DNA of the CDR3 is TGTGCCAGCACCGTACCTGCAGGAGGGGCACCGTATTTT. Translating it yields CASTVPAGGAPYF. J is TRBJ2-3 and V is TRBV28, with D possibly TRBD2 on 6 matching bases. This CDR3 contains 13 residues. Germline CDR1 and CDR2: MDHEN and SYDVKM. V was clipped by 7 bases and J by 14 bases, with 22 bases between them. The full variable domain, its missing parts supplied by reference TRBV28 and TRBJ2-3, is DVKVTQSSRYLVKRTGEKVFLECVQDMDHENMFWYRQDPGLGLRLIYFSYDVKMKEKGDIPEGYSVSREKKERFSLILESASTNQTSMYLCASTVPAGGAPYFGPGTRLTVL.

This chain connects TRBV7-9 to TRBJ1-6; D ambiguous. Germline CDR1 SEHNR, CDR2 FQNEAQ (reference sequence). Trimming stripped 5 bases from V and 9 bases from J, with 14 bases between. There are 14 residues in the CDR3. This chain's CDR3 is CASSEGLGSSPLHF. CDR3 nucleotides: TGTGCCAGCAGCGAGGGCCTGGGGAGTTCACCCCTCCACTTT.

The chain carries TRBV9 and TRBJ1-1; D is ambiguous. The CDR3 covers 16 residues. V dropped 0 bases and J dropped 4 bases, with 16 bases sitting between them. Germline V lookup: CDR1 SGDLS, CDR2 YYNGEE. The CDR3 sequence is CASSVVPSAGSTEAFF. The CDR3, as DNA: TGTGCCAGCAGCGTAGTACCTTCAGCGGGGAGCACTGAAGCTTTCTTT. Full variable domain (missing parts from reference TRBV9 and TRBJ1-1): DSGVTQTPKHLITATGQRVTLRCSPRSGDLSVYWYQQSLDQGLQFLIQYYNGEERAKGNILERFSAQQFPDLHSELNLSSLELGDSALYFCASSVVPSAGSTEAFFGQGTRLTVV.

The V and J genes are TRBV4-1 and TRBJ2-7, with D maybe TRBD1 (6 bases). The germline V gene has CDR1 MGHRA and CDR2 YSYEKL. CDR3 length: 16 amino acids. V shed 0 bases and J shed 3 bases, with 15 bases lying between them. The CDR3 reads CASSQELQGGGYEQYF. CDR3 nucleotides: TGCGCCAGCAGCCAAGAGCTACAGGGCGGAGGCTACGAGCAGTACTTC.

This chain links TRBV7-2 with TRBJ1-3; 7 bases line up with TRBD1. Germline CDR1 is SGHTA and CDR2 is FQGNSA. V lost 0 bases to trimming and J lost 3 bases; unmatched junction nucleotides: 2. The CDR3 runs 15 residues. This CDR3 reads CASSLAGGGGNTIYF. The CDR3 DNA reads as TGTGCCAGCAGCTTAGCAGGGGGCGGTGGAAACACCATATATTTT.

This sequence joins TRBV2 and TRBJ1-1; D is uncertain. Germline assignment: CDR1 SNHLY and CDR2 FYNNEI. Trimming stripped 4 bases from V and 5 bases from J, with 5 bases between. The CDR3 runs 11 residues. CDR3 nucleotide sequence: TGTGCCAGCAGTGGAGGGACTGAAGCTTTCTTT. Translated: CASSGGTEAFF.

This chain uses TRBV6-2 or TRBV6-3 with TRBJ1-2; D not resolved. Trimming removed 0 bases at V and 8 bases at J, with 13 bases between. There are 14 residues in the CDR3. Looked up from germline, CDR1 is MNHEY and CDR2 is SVGEGT. CDR3 DNA: TGTGCCAGCAGTTACTCGGGAGGAATGGGGGGCTACACCTTC. The encoded protein is CASSYSGGMGGYTF.

V usage is TRBV7-6 and J usage is TRBJ1-2, with 7 bases that match TRBD1. The CDR3 length is 22 residues. Germline loops: CDR1 SGHVS, CDR2 FNYEAQ. Unmatched junction bases numbered 28, after V lost 5 bases and J lost 1 base. The CDR3 sequence is CASSLRTPASDRAATLNYGYTF. The CDR3 DNA follows: TGTGCCAGCAGCCTAAGGACACCCGCCTCAGACAGGGCGGCCACCCTTAACTATGGCTACACCTTC.

This chain joins TRBV5-1 and TRBJ2-5, with 7 bases that match TRBD2. Per germline, CDR1 SGHRS and CDR2 YFSETQ. V shed 4 bases, J shed 2 bases, and the junction held 5 bases outside the gene matches. This CDR3 contains 14 residues. CDR3 nucleotide sequence: TGCGCCAGCAGCAGGGAGGGGTCACAAGAGACCCAGTACTTC. Translated, it gives CASSREGSQETQYF.

This chain connects TRBV27 to TRBJ1-2; 9 positions agree with TRBD1. Germline V gives CDR1 MNHEY, CDR2 SMNVEV (reference sequence). This CDR3 spans 17 amino acids. The ends lost 2 bases at V and 6 bases at J; junction bases unmatched: 13. CDR3: CASSLPLPGQGMDGYTF. DNA of the CDR3: TGTGCCAGCAGTTTACCCCTCCCCGGACAGGGGATGGATGGCTACACCTTC.

V and J are TRBV7-3 and TRBJ1-1, with no clear D. CDR1 is SGHTA, CDR2 FQGTGA, per germline. The CDR3 contains 11 residues. Deletions cut 4 bases from V and 4 bases from J, with 4 bases between. The CDR3 bases are TGTGCCAGCAGCTCCGGCACTGAAGCTTTCTTT. Amino acid sequence: CASSSGTEAFF.

CDR3 sequence reads: CASSPRGQGARETQYF. The CDR3, as DNA: TGTGCCAGCAGCCCGCGGGGGCAGGGGGCGCGAGAGACCCAGTACTTC. The chain uses TRBV5-6 and TRBJ2-5, with a tentative D call TRBD1 (8 bases). V lost 4 bases and J lost 4, with 20 bases in between. Germline-derived CDR1 and CDR2 are SGHDT and YYEEEE. The CDR3 has 16 amino acids.

V gene TRBV5-4 combines with J gene TRBJ1-2; 8 bases map to TRBD1. This CDR3 is built from 14 residues. V shed 4 bases and J 4 bases; nucleotides not matched to a gene: 6. Germline CDR1 SGHNT, CDR2 YYREEE (reference sequence). This chain's CDR3 is CASSRPGQAYGYTF. The DNA for the CDR3 is TGTGCCAGCAGCCGCCCGGGACAGGCCTATGGCTACACCTTC.

There are a few counts of this clone. V gene TRBV5-4 combines with J gene TRBJ2-7, with 10 bases that match TRBD1. Looked up from germline, CDR1 is SGHNT and CDR2 is YYREEE (reference sequence). With V trimmed by 1 base and J by 3 bases, 4 bases remained unmatched. The CDR3 sequence is 15 residues long. The CDR3 loop reads CASSLPGQGHYEQYF. CDR3 in DNA: TGTGCCAGCAGCTTGCCGGGACAGGGGCACTACGAGCAGTACTTC.

The V gene is TRBV6-5, the J gene TRBJ2-1; 7 bases agree with TRBD1. Trimming removed 6 bases from V and 5 bases from J; junction bases left unmatched: 10. Germline CDR1 MNHEY, CDR2 SVGAGI. This CDR3 is 15 amino acids long. CDR3 DNA sequence: TGTGCCAGCAGCGCAGACAGGGCCCGACACAATGAGCAGTTCTTC. Protein product: CASSADRARHNEQFF.

The chain employs TRBV7-2 and TRBJ2-1, with 14 positions matching TRBD2. V gave up 5 bases and J gave up 0 bases; unmatched junction bases: 3. Germline V gene sequence: CDR1 SGHTA, CDR2 FQGNSA. The CDR3 extends over 17 amino acids. The CDR3 is CASSPGLAGVSYNEQFF. In DNA form, the CDR3 reads TGTGCCAGCAGCCCGGGACTAGCGGGGGTCTCCTACAATGAGCAGTTCTTC.

V gene TRBV19 combines with J gene TRBJ1-5, with D uncertain. The CDR3 is 13 residues long. Germline CDR1 reads LNHDA; CDR2 reads SQIVND (reference sequence). Between the trimmed V and J ends, which lost 10 bases and 2 bases, there was a span of 12 bases. The CDR3 DNA follows: TGTGCCACCAAGGAAGGAGGCAATCAGCCCCAGCATTTT. Its translation is CATKEGGNQPQHF.

The rearrangement joins TRBV3-1 (or the pseudogene TRBV3-2) to TRBJ2-3; 9 bases are a match to TRBD2. Germline V gives CDR1 LGHDT, CDR2 YNNKEL (reference sequence). The CDR3 has 15 amino acids. J was trimmed by 6 bases and V by 1 base; bases with no gene match: 5. The CDR3 here is CASSQGGGAPDTQYF. The CDR3 DNA reads as TGTGCCAGCAGCCAAGGCGGGGGGGCCCCGGATACGCAGTATTTT.